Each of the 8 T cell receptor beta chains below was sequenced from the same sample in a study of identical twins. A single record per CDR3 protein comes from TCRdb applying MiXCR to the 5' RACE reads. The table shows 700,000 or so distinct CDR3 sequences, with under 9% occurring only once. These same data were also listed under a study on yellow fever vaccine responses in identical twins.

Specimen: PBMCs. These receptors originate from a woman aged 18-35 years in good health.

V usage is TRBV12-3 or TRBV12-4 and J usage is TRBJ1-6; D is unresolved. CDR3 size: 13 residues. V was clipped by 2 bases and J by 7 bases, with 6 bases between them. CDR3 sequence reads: CASSLYLNSPLHF. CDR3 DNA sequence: TGTGCCAGCAGTTTATATCTGAATTCACCCCTCCACTTT.

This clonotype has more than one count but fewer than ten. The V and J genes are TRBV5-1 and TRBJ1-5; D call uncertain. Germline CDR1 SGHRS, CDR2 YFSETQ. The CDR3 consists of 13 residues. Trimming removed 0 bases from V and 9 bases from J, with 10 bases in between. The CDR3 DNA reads TGCGCCAGCAGCTTGGGTCCTAACGGGCCCCAGCATTTT. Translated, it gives CASSLGPNGPQHF.

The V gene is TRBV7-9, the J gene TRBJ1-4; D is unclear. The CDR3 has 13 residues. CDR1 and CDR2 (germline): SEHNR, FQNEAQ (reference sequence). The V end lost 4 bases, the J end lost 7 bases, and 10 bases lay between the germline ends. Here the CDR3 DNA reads TGTGCCAGCAGCTCACAGATTGGTGAAAAACTGTTTTTT. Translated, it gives CASSSQIGEKLFF.

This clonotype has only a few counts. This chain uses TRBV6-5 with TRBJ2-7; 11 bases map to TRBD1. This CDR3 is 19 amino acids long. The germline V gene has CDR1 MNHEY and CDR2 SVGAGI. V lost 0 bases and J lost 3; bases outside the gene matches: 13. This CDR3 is CASSYSRRTGGGRLYEQYF. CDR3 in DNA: TGTGCCAGCAGTTACTCGAGAAGGACAGGGGGCGGGAGGCTCTACGAGCAGTACTTC.

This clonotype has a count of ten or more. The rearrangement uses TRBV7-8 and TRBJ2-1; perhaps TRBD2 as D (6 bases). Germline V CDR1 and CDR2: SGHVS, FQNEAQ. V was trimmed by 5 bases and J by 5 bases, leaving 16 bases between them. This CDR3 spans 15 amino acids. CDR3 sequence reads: CASSGGLSGDNEQFF. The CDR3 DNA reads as TGTGCCAGCAGCGGGGGACTGTCGGGGGACAATGAGCAGTTCTTC.

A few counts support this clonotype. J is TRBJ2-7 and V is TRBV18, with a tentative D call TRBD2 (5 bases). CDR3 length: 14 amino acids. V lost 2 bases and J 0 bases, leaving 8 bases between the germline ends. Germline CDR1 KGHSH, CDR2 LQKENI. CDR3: CASSPKEGSYEQYF. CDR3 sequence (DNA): TGTGCCAGCTCACCAAAAGAGGGCTCCTACGAGCAGTACTTC.

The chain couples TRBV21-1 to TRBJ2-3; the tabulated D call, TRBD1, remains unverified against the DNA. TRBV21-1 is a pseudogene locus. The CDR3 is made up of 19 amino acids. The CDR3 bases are TGTGCCAGCAGCAAAACCCCGCCGGTTGCGGGACCTCTCACAGATACGCAGTATTTT. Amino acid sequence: CASSKTPPVAGPLTDTQYF.

CDR3 sequence: CASSSASGNTEAFF. The CDR3 DNA reads as TGTGCCAGCAGTTCGGCTTCGGGGAACACTGAAGCTTTCTTT. The chain carries TRBV6-5 and TRBJ1-1; D uncertain. The CDR3 totals 14 residues. CDR1 and CDR2 from the germline V gene are MNHEY and SVGAGI. V lost 4 bases to trimming and J lost 1 base, with 10 bases between them.